This TCR beta chain was recorded in a study of shared clonotypes between healthy human individuals. This CDR3 spans 15 amino acids. CDR1 is MNHEY, CDR2 SMNVEV, per germline (reference sequence). The V gene end was trimmed by 2 bases and the J gene end by 2 bases; junction bases not matched to a gene: 6. Profiled with immunoSEQ multiplex PCR; TCRdb holds only in-frame clones, not every one. The sample has about 380,000 clones, about 96% seen once; the top ten hold approximately 0.3%. This clone came up once. The rearrangement links TRBV27 to TRBJ2-7; 7 bases align to TRBD2. This TCR was recovered from a man under 40 in good health. The specimen sequenced was memory CD8+ T cells sorted from blood. Indicated subset: CD45RO+ cells pooled with CCR7-negative TemRA cells. The CDR3 DNA is TGTGCCAGCAGTTTAGTAGCTGGGGGGGCCTACGAGCAGTACTTC. Its protein is CASSLVAGGAYEQYF.